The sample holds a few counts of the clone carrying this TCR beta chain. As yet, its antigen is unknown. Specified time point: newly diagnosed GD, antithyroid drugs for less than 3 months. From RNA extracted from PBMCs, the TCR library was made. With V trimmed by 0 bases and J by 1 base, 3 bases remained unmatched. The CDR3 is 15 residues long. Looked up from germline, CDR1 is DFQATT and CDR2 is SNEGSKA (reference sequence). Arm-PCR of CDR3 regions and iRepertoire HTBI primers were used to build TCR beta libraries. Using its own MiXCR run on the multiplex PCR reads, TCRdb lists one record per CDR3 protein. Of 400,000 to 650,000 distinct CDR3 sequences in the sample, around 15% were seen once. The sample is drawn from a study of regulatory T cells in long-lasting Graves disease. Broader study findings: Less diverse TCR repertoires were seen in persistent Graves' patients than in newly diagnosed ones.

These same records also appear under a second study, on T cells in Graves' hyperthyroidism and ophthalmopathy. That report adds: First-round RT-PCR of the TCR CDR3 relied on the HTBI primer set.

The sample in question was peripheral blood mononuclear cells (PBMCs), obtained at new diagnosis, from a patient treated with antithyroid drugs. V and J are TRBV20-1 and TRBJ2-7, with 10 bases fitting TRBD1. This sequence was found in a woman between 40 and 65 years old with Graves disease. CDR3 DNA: TGCAGTGCTAGAGACGACAGGGGGCGTTCCTACGAGCAGTACTTC. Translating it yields CSARDDRGRSYEQYF.